This entry describes one TCR beta chain. Its matching antigen is unknown. CDR3 length: 14 residues. V gave up 4 bases and J gave up 5 bases; unmatched junction bases: 6. Germline V CDR1 and CDR2: MDHEN, SYDVKM. PCR amplification relied on 60 Vbeta primers (plus 13 Jbeta primers). Generated by immunoSEQ multiplex PCR, the TCRdb table keeps only in-frame clones and is missing some. The sample has 120,000 to 150,000 clones; 82% are singletons. These data belong to a study of cytomegalovirus exposure and HLA in healthy donors. Study outcomes and limitations: Later on, analysis showed that most CMV-associated TCR beta chains appeared to be HLA-restricted. The classifier reportedly diagnosed cytomegalovirus status with high specificity and sensitivity. Among the CMV-associated chains, a few were confirmed in vitro as specific for CMV antigens.

The rearrangement joins TRBV28 to TRBJ2-7; 9 bases map to TRBD1. The sequenced sample was PBMCs. The source of this sequence is a male donor in good health and CMV-seronegative. The DNA of the CDR3 is TGTGCCAGCAGTTCACCGGGACAGGGCCACGAGCAGTACTTC. It translates to CASSSPGQGHEQYF.